This TCR beta chain was obtained from a study of blood T cell repertoires in COVID-19. Whole-study context: Both acute and convalescent COVID-19 samples were obtained from the United States, Italy and Spain.

The CDR3 extends over 15 amino acids. Trimming cost V 2 bases and J 2 bases, with 13 bases left between them. Germline V CDR1 and CDR2: SEHNR, FQNEAQ (reference sequence). Original processing notes: Amplification of reference gene primers was used by the study to estimate nucleated cell counts. This table comes from immunoSEQ multiplex PCR, and its TCRdb copy is limited to in-frame clones, with some not included. V, J and clone size derive from that table, while D and trimming were established from the DNA sequence. The sample comprises 130,000 or so clones, about 86% of which are singletons, and almost 8.5% rests with the top ten. This clone was seen once.

The genes are TRBV7-9 and TRBJ2-7; maybe TRBD1 (5 bases). The sample taken for sequencing was peripheral blood. The TCR originated in an older woman with active or convalescent COVID-19. The CDR3 protein is CASSLSSGLTYEQYF. For the CDR3, the DNA is TGTGCCAGCAGCTTAAGTTCAGGGCTCACCTACGAGCAGTACTTC.